This TCR beta chain was observed in a study of cytomegalovirus exposure and HLA in healthy donors (TCRdb year 2017). Context from the whole study: An earlier analysis of roughly 570 of the donors reported approximately 260 Gb of sequence data and 90 million to 120 million unique TCR beta sequences obtained from about 200 million T cells. Of the 300 to 500 genotyped donors, 80% to 90% were placed in the genetic ancestry cluster associated with self-reported Caucasian donors. Among 398 genotyped donors of the cohort, an average of approximately 230,000 unique TCR beta nucleotide sequences were sequenced per donor, roughly a sixth of them non-productive. All discovery cohort repertoires had been generated using a single sequencing platform. Typing coverage differed by locus: A, B, C, DRB1 and DQB1 were typed in about 620-640 donors, DQA1 in roughly 510, DPA1 in around 600, and DPB1 in 400 to 480. The later analysis used no new phenotypic data to find candidate immune exposures, relying instead on TCR beta sequences and their occurrence across donors. The study used immunosequencing to profile the T cell repertoires of approximately 640 subjects and linked those repertoires to cytomegalovirus serostatus. Along with the approximately 700-subject first cohort, a separate validation cohort of around 120 different subjects was used. The study aimed to test whether signatures of past pathogen exposure could be identified by cataloging public T cell receptors. To decide whether each TCR beta V gene segment behaved as functional or pseudogenic, an earlier analysis of some 600 of the donors relied on high-throughput TCR beta sequencing. Roughly 310 gigabases of sequencing data and approximately 93 million unique TCR sequences were included in an early release covering about 600 HLA-typed donors. Alongside the repertoire data, information on donor age, sex, ethnicity and CMV serostatus was compiled. In a later genetic analysis, genome-wide SNP genotypes for about 65% of the 666 donors were used, and that subset was treated as a discovery cohort. A handful of DR-DQ haplotypes were handled as single units for association and clustering because linkage in the cohort was strong. Class I and class II HLA loci were covered by the typing at four-digit resolution. To predict cytomegalovirus infection status, the study brought together high-throughput TCR immunosequencing, statistical association of individual TCRs with disease status, and machine learning. A later analysis re-examined previously published TCR beta repertoires from just over 650 donors and added high-resolution HLA genotyping to investigate patterns of TCR occurrence.

The cohort consisted of some 670 healthy bone marrow donors. At the time of sampling, every cohort member was nominally healthy, though immune exposures that went unrecorded were likely present. The donor tested CMV seropositive, placing the donor among the roughly 300 seropositive members of the cohort. Each donor provided a peripheral blood sample, and peripheral blood mononuclear cells were used for TCR beta sequencing. Genomic DNA extraction from the blood cell samples was performed with the Qiagen DNeasy Blood Extraction Kit. On this clone itself: No cognate antigen has been identified for it.

Overall results and qualifications from the work: This cohort had only TCR beta chains sequenced, and the lack of alpha or paired-chain data limited which features could be detected. Roughly uniform sequencing depth across donors was assumed in presence/absence analyses, although this assumption may not hold. HLA typing was unavailable for some donors at each locus, so association tests used only the typed subset. Strong co-occurrence of HLA alleles, especially DR and DQ, made assigning TCR associations to individual alleles difficult. The 87-base-pair reads could not distinguish some IMGT-functional V segments, including TRBV6-2 and TRBV6-3, so those segments were excluded. Because counts were too low, roughly 16 rarely observed V segments, including chromosome 9 orphons, were excluded from the earlier analysis of some 540 of the donors. Compared with equally common non-associated chains, HLA-associated TCR beta chains in a later analysis were more clonally expanded and had lower generation probabilities. An earlier analysis of 587 of the donors showed that most TCR beta V segments appeared in productive rearrangements either about 87% or about 30% of the time, which broadly matched IMGT annotations. Compared with the approximately 700-donor mean, donors in an Asian-associated ancestry cluster had fewer N-insertions in productive TCRs, according to a later genetic analysis. According to a later analysis, most CMV-associated TCR beta chains appeared to be HLA-restricted, and the HLA associations seemed to be driven largely by CMV exposure. In both the original and validation cohorts, the classifier was reported to diagnose cytomegalovirus status with high specificity and sensitivity. Immune exposure information for the cohort was limited to CMV serostatus. The authors suggested that the approach could potentially be generalized to other disease states and immunological phenotypes. A later analysis associated about 17,000 TCR beta sequences with specific HLA alleles at a false discovery rate of 0.05. Several of the top co-occurrence clusters appeared to be linked to parvovirus B19, influenza, CMV and Epstein-Barr virus, according to a later analysis. Most TCR sequences were observed very rarely across donors, whereas some public TCRs were present in many individuals. A later genetic analysis associated a missense DCLRE1C variant with V-gene and J-gene trimming of TCR beta chains, and an independent cohort replicated the association. Three of the identified cytomegalovirus-associated TCR beta chains were confirmed in vitro to be specific for cytomegalovirus antigens. A further reported finding was that TCR beta sequences accurately predicted the HLA-A and HLA-B alleles for most subjects in the first cohort. According to a later analysis, TCR association rates differed among HLA loci, with DRB1 alleles showing the most associated TCRs and HLA-C alleles showing the fewest. The study gave a list of 150 to 200 TCR beta chains associated with cytomegalovirus. Correlated functional status among segregating V segments might reflect linkage disequilibrium, but an unknown experimental factor could not be ruled out. The sequencing pipeline was judged likely to have produced a cluster of highly shared sequence variants as a technical artifact.

Library generation was performed with the immunoSEQ multiplex PCR assay. The multiplex PCR relied on a mix of 60 forward primers for TCR Vbeta segments and 13 reverse primers for TCR Jbeta segments. The CDR3 region of rearranged TCR beta genes was amplified from genomic DNA with a multiplex PCR assay. Amplified TCR beta libraries were sequenced as 87-base-pair reads on the Illumina HiSeq System. As for how the authors treated the data: Across the 640 or so repertoires, a later analysis counted 80 million or so unique TCR beta chains, around 11 million of which were shared by at least two donors. To remove PCR and sequencing errors, raw reads were error-corrected and collapsed into unique sequences using a nearest-neighbor algorithm that merged closely related sequences. Alignment of CDR3 sequences to IMGT reference sequences was used to assign V, D and J gene segments. For a sequence to be retained, a match of at least six nucleotides was required to both a V gene segment and a J gene segment. Rearrangements were called productive when the CDR3 lacked stop codons and stayed in frame with V and J; all others were non-productive. Following IMGT convention, CDR3 was defined as the stretch from the second conserved V-encoded cysteine up to the conserved J-encoded phenylalanine. In an earlier analysis of just under 600 of the donors, sequences lacking an unambiguous match to a single V gene segment were excluded. In an earlier analysis of 450 to 750 of the donors, a V segment was called functional when productive rearrangements were above 56.7%, and segregating when the standard deviation between donors exceeded 5%. A statistical classification framework was built to diagnose cytomegalovirus status from the catalog of TCR beta chain sequences. V and J gene assignment, in a later analysis, came from comparing TCR nucleotide sequences with IMGT/GENE-DB human TR gene sequences. Using the TCRdist pipeline, a later analysis assigned CDR3 sequences along with most-parsimonious VDJ recombination scenarios. In a later analysis, each TCR beta chain was defined by its CDR3 amino acid sequence together with its V-gene family, and reads lacking a unique V-gene family were excluded. As a way to deal with suspected cross-contamination and a sequencing artifact, a later analysis dropped 450 to 600 nucleotide sequences that were highly shared and had low generation probability. For each public chain, a later analysis derived a clonal expansion index from normalized ranks of inferred template counts within each repertoire. Generation probabilities in a later analysis came from a VDJ recombination model fitted to out-of-frame rearrangements, and those results were checked against IGoR. Hypergeometric tests were used in a later analysis to score TCR-TCR, TCR-HLA and TCR-CMV co-occurrence, with a repertoire-size bias correction applied to the TCR pairs. To estimate false discovery rates, a later analysis permuted the HLA or CMV assignments 20 times. A later analysis grouped co-occurring TCRs with DBSCAN, adding TCRdist sequence similarity when clustering within HLA-allele-positive subsets. For co-occurrence clustering, repertoires with fewer than 30,000 or more than 120,000 public chains were excluded, along with five repertoires with anomalous nucleotide sharing. The clones in this table, taken by TCRdb from immuneACCESS, are in-frame only. Not every clone is retained; where verified, under half of the shortfall comes from an unresolved V gene, and the cause of the rest is unknown. V, J and clone size are taken as reported in that table, and D and trimming were inferred from the DNA itself. This sample's table lists 65,000 to 95,000 clones. The top ten clonotypes cover roughly 8% of the sample.

Sequences MGHRA (CDR1) and YSYEKL (CDR2) are obtained from the germline V gene. The CDR3 covers 15 residues, taking in both the cysteine and the phenylalanine. Of the read, only the CDR3 DNA is kept; its 45 bases are in frame from base 1. V and J are trimmed by 4 bases and 7 bases, and the gene matches miss 9 bases of the junction. This chain is built from TRBV4-1 and TRBJ1-5; 8 central bases correspond to TRBD1. Sequencing was performed on PBMCs. The sequence was collected from a female donor in good health and CMV-seropositive. The CDR3 protein is CASSPMTGVRQPQHF. The nucleotide sequence is given as TGCGCCAGCAGCCCGATGACAGGGGTCAGGCAGCCCCAGCATTTT.